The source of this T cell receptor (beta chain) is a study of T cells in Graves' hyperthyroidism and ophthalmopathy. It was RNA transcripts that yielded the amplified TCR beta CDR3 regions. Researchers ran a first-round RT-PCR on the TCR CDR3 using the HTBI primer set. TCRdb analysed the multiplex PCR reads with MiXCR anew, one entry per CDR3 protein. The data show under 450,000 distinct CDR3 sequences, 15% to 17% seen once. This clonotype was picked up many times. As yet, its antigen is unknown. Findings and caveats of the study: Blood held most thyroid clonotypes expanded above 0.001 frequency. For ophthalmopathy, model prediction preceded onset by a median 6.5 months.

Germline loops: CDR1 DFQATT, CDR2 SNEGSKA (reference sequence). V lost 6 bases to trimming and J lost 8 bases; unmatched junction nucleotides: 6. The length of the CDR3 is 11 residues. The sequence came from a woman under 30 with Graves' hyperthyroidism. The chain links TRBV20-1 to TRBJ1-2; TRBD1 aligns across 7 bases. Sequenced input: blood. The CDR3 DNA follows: TGCAGTGCGCAACAGGGGAGCGGCTACACCTTC. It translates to CSAQQGSGYTF.